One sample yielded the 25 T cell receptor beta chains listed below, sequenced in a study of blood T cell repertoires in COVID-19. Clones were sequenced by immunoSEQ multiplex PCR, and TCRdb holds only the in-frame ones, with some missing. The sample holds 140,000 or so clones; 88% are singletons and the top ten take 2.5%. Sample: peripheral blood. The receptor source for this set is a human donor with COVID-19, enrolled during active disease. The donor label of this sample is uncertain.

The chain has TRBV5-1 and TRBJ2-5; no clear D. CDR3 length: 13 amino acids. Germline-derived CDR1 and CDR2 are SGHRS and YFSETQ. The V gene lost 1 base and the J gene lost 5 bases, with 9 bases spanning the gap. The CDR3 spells CASSLNSQETQYF. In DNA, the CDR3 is TGCGCCAGCAGCTTGAACAGTCAGGAGACCCAGTACTTC.

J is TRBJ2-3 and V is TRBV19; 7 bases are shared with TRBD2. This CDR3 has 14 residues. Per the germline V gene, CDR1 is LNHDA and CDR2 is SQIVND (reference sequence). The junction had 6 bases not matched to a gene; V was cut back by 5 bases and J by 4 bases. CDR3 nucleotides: TGTGCCAGTAGTCCTGGACTAGTTTCAGATACGCAGTATTTT. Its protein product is CASSPGLVSDTQYF.

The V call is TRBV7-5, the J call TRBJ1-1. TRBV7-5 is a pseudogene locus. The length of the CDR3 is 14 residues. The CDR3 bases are TGTGTCAGGTCGGGGGGGGTACAGCCCGTGAAAGCTTTCTTT. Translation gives CVRSGGVQPVKAFF.

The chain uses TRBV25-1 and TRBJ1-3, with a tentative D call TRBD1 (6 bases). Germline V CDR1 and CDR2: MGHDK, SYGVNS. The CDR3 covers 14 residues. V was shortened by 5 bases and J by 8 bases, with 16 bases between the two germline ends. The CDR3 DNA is TGTGCCAGCAGTAGAGGGTCAGGGGACCACACCATATATTTT. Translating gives CASSRGSGDHTIYF.

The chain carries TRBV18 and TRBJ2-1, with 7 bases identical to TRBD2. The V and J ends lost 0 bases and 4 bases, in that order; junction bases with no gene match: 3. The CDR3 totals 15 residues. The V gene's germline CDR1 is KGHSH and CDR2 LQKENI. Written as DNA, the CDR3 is TGTGCCAGCTCACCACCCCTAGCGGATTACAATGAGCAGTTCTTC. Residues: CASSPPLADYNEQFF.

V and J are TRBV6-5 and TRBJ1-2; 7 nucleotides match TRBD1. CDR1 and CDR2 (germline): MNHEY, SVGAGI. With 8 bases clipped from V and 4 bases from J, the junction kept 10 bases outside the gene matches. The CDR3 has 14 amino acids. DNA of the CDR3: TGTGCCAGCTATACCATGACAGGGATCTATGGCTACACCTTC. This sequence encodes CASYTMTGIYGYTF.

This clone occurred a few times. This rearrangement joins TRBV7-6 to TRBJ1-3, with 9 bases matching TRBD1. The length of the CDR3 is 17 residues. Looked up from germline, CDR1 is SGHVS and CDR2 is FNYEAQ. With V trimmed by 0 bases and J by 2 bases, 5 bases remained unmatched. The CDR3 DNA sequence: TGTGCCAGCAGCTTAGCCGGGACAGGGTCGACTGGAAACACCATATATTTT. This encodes CASSLAGTGSTGNTIYF.

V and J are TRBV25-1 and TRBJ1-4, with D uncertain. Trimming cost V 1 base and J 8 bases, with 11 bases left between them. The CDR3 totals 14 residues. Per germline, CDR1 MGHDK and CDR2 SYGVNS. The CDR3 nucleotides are TGTGCCAGCAGTGAATCTCACCGAGGGGAAAAACTGTTTTTT. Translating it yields CASSESHRGEKLFF.

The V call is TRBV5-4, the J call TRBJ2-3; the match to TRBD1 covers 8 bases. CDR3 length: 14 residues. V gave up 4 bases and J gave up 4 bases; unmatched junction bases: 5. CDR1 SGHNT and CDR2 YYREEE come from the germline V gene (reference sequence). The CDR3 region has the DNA TGTGCCAGCAGCCCCGGGACAGGACCAGATACGCAGTATTTT. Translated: CASSPGTGPDTQYF.

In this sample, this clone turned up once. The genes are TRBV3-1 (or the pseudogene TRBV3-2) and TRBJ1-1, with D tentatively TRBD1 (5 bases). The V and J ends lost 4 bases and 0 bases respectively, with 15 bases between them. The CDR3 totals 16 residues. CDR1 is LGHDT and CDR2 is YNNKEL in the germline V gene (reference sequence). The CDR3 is CASSPGLDSLNTEAFF. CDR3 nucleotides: TGTGCCAGCAGCCCTGGCTTAGACAGTCTGAACACTGAAGCTTTCTTT.

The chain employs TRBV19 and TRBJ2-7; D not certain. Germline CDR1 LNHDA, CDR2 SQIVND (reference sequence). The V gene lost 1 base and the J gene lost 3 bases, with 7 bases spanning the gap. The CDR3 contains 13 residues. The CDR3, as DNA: TGTGCCAGTAGTATAGGCGGCAGCTACGAGCAGTACTTC. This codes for CASSIGGSYEQYF. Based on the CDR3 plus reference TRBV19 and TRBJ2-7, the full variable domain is DGGITQSPKYLFRKEGQNVTLSCEQNLNHDAMYWYRQDPGQGLRLIYYSQIVNDFQKGDIAEGYSVSREKKESFPLTVTSAQKNPTAFYLCASSIGGSYEQYFGPGTRLTVT.

The CDR3 bases are TGTGCCAGCTCACCAGCGGGGTCTAGCACAGATACGCAGTATTTT. It yields the protein CASSPAGSSTDTQYF. The V and J genes are TRBV18 and TRBJ2-3; a weak D match, TRBD2 (6 bases). The CDR3 is 15 amino acids. V lost 2 bases and J 0 bases, leaving 9 bases between the germline ends. Germline loops: CDR1 KGHSH, CDR2 LQKENI.

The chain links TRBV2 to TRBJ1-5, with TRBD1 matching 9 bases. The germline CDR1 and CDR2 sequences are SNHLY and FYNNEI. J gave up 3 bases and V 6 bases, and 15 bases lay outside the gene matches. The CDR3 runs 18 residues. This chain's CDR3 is CASRGYGQGYVYNQPQHF. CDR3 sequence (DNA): TGTGCCAGCAGGGGTTACGGACAGGGGTATGTTTACAATCAGCCCCAGCATTTT.

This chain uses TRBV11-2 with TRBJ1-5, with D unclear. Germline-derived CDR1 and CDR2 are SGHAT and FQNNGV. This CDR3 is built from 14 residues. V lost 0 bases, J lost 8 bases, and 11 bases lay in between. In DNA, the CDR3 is TGTGCCAGCAGCTTAGATCTGGAGCCTGAGCCCCAGCATTTT. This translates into CASSLDLEPEPQHF.

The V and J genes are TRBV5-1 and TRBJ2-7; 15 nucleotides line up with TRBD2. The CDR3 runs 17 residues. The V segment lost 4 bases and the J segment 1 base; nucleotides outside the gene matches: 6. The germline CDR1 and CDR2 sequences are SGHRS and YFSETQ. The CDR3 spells CASSAGLAGGSSYEQYF. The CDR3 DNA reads TGCGCCAGCAGCGCGGGACTAGCGGGGGGCTCTTCCTACGAGCAGTACTTC.

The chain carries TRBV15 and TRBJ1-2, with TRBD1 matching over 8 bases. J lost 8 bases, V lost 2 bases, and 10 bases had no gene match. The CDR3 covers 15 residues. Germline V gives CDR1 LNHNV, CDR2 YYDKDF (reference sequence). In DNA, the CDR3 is TGTGCCACCAGCAGAACGGGCAGGGGGCTCTCGGGCTACACCTTC. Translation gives CATSRTGRGLSGYTF.

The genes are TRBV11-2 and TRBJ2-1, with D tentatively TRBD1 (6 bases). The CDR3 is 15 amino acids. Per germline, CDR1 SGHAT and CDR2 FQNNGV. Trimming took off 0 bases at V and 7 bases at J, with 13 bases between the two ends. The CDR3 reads CASSLDRLTGNEQFF. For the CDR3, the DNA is TGTGCCAGCAGCTTAGACAGACTTACAGGGAATGAGCAGTTCTTC.

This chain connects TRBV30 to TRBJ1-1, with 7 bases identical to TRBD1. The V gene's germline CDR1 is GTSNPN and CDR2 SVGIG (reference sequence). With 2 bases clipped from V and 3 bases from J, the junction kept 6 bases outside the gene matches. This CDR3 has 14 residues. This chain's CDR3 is CAWSYWDRYTEAFF. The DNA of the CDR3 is TGTGCCTGGAGTTATTGGGACAGATACACTGAAGCTTTCTTT.

The CDR3: CASSLWASGSITQYF. CDR3 coding DNA: TGTGCCAGCAGCTTGTGGGCTAGCGGGAGCATTACGCAGTATTTT. The rearrangement joins TRBV5-4 to TRBJ2-3; TRBD2 matches 10 bases. Losses at the gene ends were 1 base for V and 8 bases for J; bases not matched to a gene: 7. Germline loops: CDR1 SGHNT, CDR2 YYREEE (reference sequence). This CDR3 region has 15 residues.

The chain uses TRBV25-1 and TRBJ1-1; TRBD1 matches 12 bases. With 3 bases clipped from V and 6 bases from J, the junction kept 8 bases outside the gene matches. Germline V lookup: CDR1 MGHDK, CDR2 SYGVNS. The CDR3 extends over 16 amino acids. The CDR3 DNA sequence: TGTGCCAGCAGTGAGCCAGACGGGACAGGGGGCTCTGAAGCTTTCTTT. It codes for CASSEPDGTGGSEAFF.

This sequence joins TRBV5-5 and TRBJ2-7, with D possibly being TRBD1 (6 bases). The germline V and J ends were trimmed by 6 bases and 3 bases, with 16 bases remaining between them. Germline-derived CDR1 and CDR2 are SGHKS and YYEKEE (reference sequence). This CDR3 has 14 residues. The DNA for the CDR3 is TGTGCCAGCACCGTCAATACAGGGTTCTACGAGCAGTACTTC. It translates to CASTVNTGFYEQYF.

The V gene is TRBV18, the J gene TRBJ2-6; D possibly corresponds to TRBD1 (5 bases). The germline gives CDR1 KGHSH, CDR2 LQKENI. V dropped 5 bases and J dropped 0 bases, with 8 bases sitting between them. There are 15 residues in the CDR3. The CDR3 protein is CASSTGASGANVLTF. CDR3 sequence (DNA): TGTGCCAGCTCAACAGGAGCCTCTGGGGCCAACGTCCTGACTTTC. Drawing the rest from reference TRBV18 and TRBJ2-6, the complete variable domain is NAGVMQNPRHLVRRRGQEARLRCSPMKGHSHVYWYRQLPEEGLKFMVYLQKENIIDESGMPKERFSAEFPKEGPSILRIQQVVRGDSAAYFCASSTGASGANVLTFGAGSRLTVL.

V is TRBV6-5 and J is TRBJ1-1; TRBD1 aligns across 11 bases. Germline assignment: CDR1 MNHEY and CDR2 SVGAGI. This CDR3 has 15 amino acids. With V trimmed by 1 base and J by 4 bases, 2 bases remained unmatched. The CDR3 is CASSYWGQGGTEAFF. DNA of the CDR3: TGTGCCAGCAGTTACTGGGGACAGGGGGGCACTGAAGCTTTCTTT.

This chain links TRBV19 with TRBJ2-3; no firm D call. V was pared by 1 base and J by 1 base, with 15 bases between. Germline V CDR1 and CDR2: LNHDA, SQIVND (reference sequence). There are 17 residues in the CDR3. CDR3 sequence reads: CASSIAGPGWGTDTQYF. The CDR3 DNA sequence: TGTGCCAGTAGTATAGCAGGTCCAGGATGGGGCACAGATACGCAGTATTTT.

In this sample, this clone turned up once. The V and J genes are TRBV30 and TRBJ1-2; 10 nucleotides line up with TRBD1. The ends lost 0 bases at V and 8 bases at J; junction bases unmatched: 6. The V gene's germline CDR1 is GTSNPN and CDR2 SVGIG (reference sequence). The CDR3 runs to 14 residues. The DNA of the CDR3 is TGTGCCTGGAGTGTGGACAGGGGGGATTTCGGCTACACCTTC. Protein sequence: CAWSVDRGDFGYTF.